This entry lists 8 T cell receptor beta chains sequenced from one sample in a study of a mutant IDH1 vaccine in newly diagnosed glioma. TCRdb's table, derived via immunoSEQ multiplex PCR, lists solely in-frame clones and lacks some. This repertoire shows approximately 80,000 clones, 90% to 95% found once; its top ten account for approximately 0.6%. The sample's time point: week 5, during vaccination. Vaccination comprised doses that each held 300 ug of mutant IDH1 20-mer peptide, plus topical imiquimod. These receptors are not linked to any known antigen. This specimen was PBMCs, taken from a glioma patient whose treatment included an IDH1 peptide vaccine. These receptors were collected from a woman in her forties or fifties with glioma.

The gene calls are TRBV28 and TRBJ1-6; no definite D call. From germline, CDR1 is MDHEN and CDR2 SYDVKM. The V end was cut by 7 bases, the J end by 1 base, with 8 bases between. This CDR3 contains 14 residues. In DNA form, the CDR3 reads TGTGCCAGCACCCCAGGTTCCTATAATTCACCCCTCCACTTT. This translates into CASTPGSYNSPLHF. Looking up the rest from reference TRBV28 and TRBJ1-6 gives the full variable domain: DVKVTQSSRYLVKRTGEKVFLECVQDMDHENMFWYRQDPGLGLRLIYFSYDVKMKEKGDIPEGYSVSREKKERFSLILESASTNQTSMYLCASTPGSYNSPLHFGNGTRLTVT.

V usage is TRBV29-1 and J usage is TRBJ2-2, with D perhaps matching TRBD2 (6 bases). The CDR3 has 12 amino acids. Trimming left V 6 bases short and J 5 bases short, with 10 bases between. Germline CDR1 SQVTM, CDR2 ANQGSEA. The CDR3 region is CSVEGWTGELFF. CDR3 DNA sequence: TGCAGCGTGGAGGGGTGGACCGGGGAGCTGTTTTTT.

This chain uses TRBV10-3 with TRBJ2-7; 8 nucleotides line up with TRBD2. Per the germline V gene, CDR1 is ENHRY and CDR2 is SYGVKD. The V and J ends lost 0 bases and 4 bases, in that order; junction bases with no gene match: 5. CDR3 length: 15 amino acids. The CDR3 nucleotides are TGTGCCATCAGTGAGTCGAGCGGGAGCGGGTACGAGCAGTACTTC. It codes for CAISESSGSGYEQYF.

This clone came up once. V usage is TRBV18 and J usage is TRBJ2-1; D perhaps matches TRBD1 (5 bases). V was shortened by 3 bases and J by 5 bases, with 11 bases between the two germline ends. This CDR3 has 14 residues. Per the germline V gene, CDR1 is KGHSH and CDR2 is LQKENI. The CDR3 DNA follows: TGTGCCAGCTCACCGGGGCAGGCCAACAATGAGCAGTTCTTC. It codes for CASSPGQANNEQFF.

The rearrangement links TRBV18 to TRBJ2-7; possible D gene TRBD1, 6 bases. V was trimmed by 6 bases and J by 5 bases, leaving 20 bases between them. CDR1 and CDR2 from the germline V gene are KGHSH and LQKENI. The CDR3 has 15 amino acids. The CDR3 nucleotides are TGTGCCAGCTCGGCTGATTTTGGCAGGGGTCACGAGCAGTACTTC. Translated: CASSADFGRGHEQYF. Variable domain in full (rest from reference TRBV18 and TRBJ2-7): NAGVMQNPRHLVRRRGQEARLRCSPMKGHSHVYWYRQLPEEGLKFMVYLQKENIIDESGMPKERFSAEFPKEGPSILRIQQVVRGDSAAYFCASSADFGRGHEQYFGPGTRLTVT.

There are a few counts of this clone. The rearrangement joins TRBV5-1 to TRBJ2-7, with D possibly being TRBD2 (6 bases). Germline CDR1 reads SGHRS; CDR2 reads YFSETQ. This CDR3 spans 15 amino acids. Trimming took off 0 bases at V and 7 bases at J, with 17 bases between the two ends. In DNA form, the CDR3 reads TGCGCCAGCAGCTTGGTGGGAGGCGGCGGTACAGAGCAGTACTTC. Protein product: CASSLVGGGGTEQYF.

V is TRBV7-9 and J is TRBJ2-1; D remains unclear. Germline V CDR1 and CDR2: SEHNR, FQNEAQ (reference sequence). Trimming stripped 3 bases from V and 2 bases from J, with 8 bases between. The CDR3 spans 14 residues. CDR3 amino acids: CASSFKGTYNEQFF. CDR3 DNA sequence: TGTGCCAGCAGCTTCAAGGGAACCTACAATGAGCAGTTCTTC.

The chain recombines TRBV7-3 with TRBJ2-1; the match to TRBD2 covers 14 bases. The V and J ends lost 5 bases and 7 bases, in that order; junction bases with no gene match: 4. This CDR3 spans 15 amino acids. Germline values: CDR1 SGHTA, CDR2 FQGTGA. CDR3 bases: TGTGCCAGCAGCGCGGGACTAGCGGGAGCGAATGAGCAGTTCTTC. This sequence encodes CASSAGLAGANEQFF.